This TCR beta chain was identified during a study of control samples from healthy donors and cancer patients. Method: immunoSEQ multiplex PCR; TCRdb's copy keeps in-frame clones and lacks some. The table includes about 170,000 clones, 90% to 95% detected once. Germline V gene data show CDR1 as SGHVS and CDR2 as FNYEAQ. Unmatched junction bases numbered 15, after V lost 4 bases and J lost 13 bases. This CDR3 has 15 residues. The receptor comes from a woman in her late teens or twenties in good health. Sequenced material: blood. The chain links TRBV7-6 to TRBJ2-4, with TRBD2 identical over 8 bases. CDR3 in amino acids: CASSSRVSGMFCQYF. The CDR3 nucleotides read TGTGCCAGCAGCTCCAGGGTTAGCGGGATGTTCTGCCAGTACTTC.